This entry is about one T cell receptor beta chain. Trimming shortened V by 4 bases and J by 3 bases, and 25 bases separated the two germline ends. The CDR3 has 18 amino acids. CDR1 is SGDLS and CDR2 is YYNGEE in the germline V gene. This record belongs to a study of blood T cell repertoires in COVID-19. At the level of the study: Material from acute and convalescent COVID-19 was sourced from the United States, Italy and Spain. PBMCs, B-cell-depleted T cells, or T cells provided the cDNA or gDNA that made up the material.

As originally analysed: Reference gene primer amplification gave nucleated cell count estimates. TCRdb keeps only in-frame clones here, not all; method: immunoSEQ multiplex PCR. The V and J calls and clone size were taken over from that table, and D and trimming were inferred from the DNA. In the table there are about 190,000 clones, roughly 80% of which are singletons. The sequenced sample consisted of peripheral blood. The origin of this receptor is a woman aged 50 to 60 with acute or convalescent COVID-19. J is TRBJ1-1 and V is TRBV9; the D gene is possibly TRBD1 (5 bases). The DNA for the CDR3 is TGTGCCAGCAGCCCGACTCGAGAGCGGGAGGGGCAATACACTGAAGCTTTCTTT. Translating gives CASSPTREREGQYTEAFF.